This TCR beta chain was recorded in a study of cytomegalovirus exposure and HLA in healthy donors. Both 60 Vbeta primers and 13 Jbeta primers went into the PCR. Clones were read by immunoSEQ multiplex PCR, and TCRdb kept only the in-frame ones, dropping some. Counted here are 90,000 to 100,000 clones, around 73% occurring once; the ten biggest clones make up less than 0.95%. The CDR3 is 14 residues long. Per the germline V gene, CDR1 is SGHTA and CDR2 is FQGNSA. The V end lost 6 bases, the J end lost 0 bases, and 10 bases lay between the germline ends. Note on this clone: What it binds is unknown.

At sampling all donors were nominally healthy, likely with unrecorded immune exposures. Findings of the study overall: Later on, an analysis found that several of the most significant clusters appeared to be linked to common viral pathogens, which included parvovirus B19. A later analysis reportedly identified an Asian-associated ancestry cluster as carrying fewer N-insertions than the roughly 600-donor mean.

V usage is TRBV7-2 and J usage is TRBJ2-3; D is possibly TRBD1 (5 bases). Sequenced material: PBMCs. The TCR was taken from an older woman in good health and CMV-seronegative. The CDR3 region is CASSRQSSTDTQYF. DNA of the CDR3: TGTGCCAGCAGTAGACAGTCTAGCACAGATACGCAGTATTTT.